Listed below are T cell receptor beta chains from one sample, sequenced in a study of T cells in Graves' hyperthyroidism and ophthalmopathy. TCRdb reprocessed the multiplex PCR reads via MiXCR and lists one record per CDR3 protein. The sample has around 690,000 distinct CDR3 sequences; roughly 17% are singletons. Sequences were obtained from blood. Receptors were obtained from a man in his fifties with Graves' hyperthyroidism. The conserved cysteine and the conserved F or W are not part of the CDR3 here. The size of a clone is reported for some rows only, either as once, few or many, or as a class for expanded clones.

CDR3aa: ASSHRAGARYEQY
v_gene: TRBV28
abundance: many

CDR3aa: ASSLVVPTNTGELF
v_gene: TRBV7-6
abundance: few

CDR3aa: ASSSSTGGQRNQPQH
v_gene: TRBV28
abundance: many

CDR3aa: ASSFPIYSGSASSTDTQY
v_gene: TRBV5-1
abundance: .

CDR3aa: ASSLHRGGNEKLF
v_gene: TRBV9
abundance: many

CDR3aa: ASSRGQGRGDTQY
v_gene: TRBV12-3/TRBV12-4
abundance: .

CDR3aa: AISTTGRPNQPQH
v_gene: TRBV10-3
abundance: few

CDR3aa: ASSSGTGVGNTIY
v_gene: TRBV5-1
abundance: .

CDR3aa: ASTLTASYEQY
v_gene: TRBV12-3/TRBV12-4
abundance: .

CDR3aa: AVDGNEQF
v_gene: TRBV30
abundance: many

CDR3aa: ASSYRGQNTQY
v_gene: TRBV28
abundance: few

CDR3aa: ASSEALTSGRGDTQY
v_gene: TRBV2
abundance: .

CDR3aa: ASSLEIGELF
v_gene: TRBV5-8
abundance: .